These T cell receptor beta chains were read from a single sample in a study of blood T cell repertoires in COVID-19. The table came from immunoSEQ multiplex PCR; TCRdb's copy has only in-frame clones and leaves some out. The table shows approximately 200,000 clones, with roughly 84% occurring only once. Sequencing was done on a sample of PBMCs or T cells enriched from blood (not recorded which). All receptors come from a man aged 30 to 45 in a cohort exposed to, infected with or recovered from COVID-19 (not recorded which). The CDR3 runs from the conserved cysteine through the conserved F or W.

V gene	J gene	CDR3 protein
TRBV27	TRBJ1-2	CASSLAGTGAIFYGYTF
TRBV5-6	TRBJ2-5	CASSRTSGRALGETQYF
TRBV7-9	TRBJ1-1	CASTKFTGTGGGSGEAFF
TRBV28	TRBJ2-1	CASWGLAGYHSYNEQFF
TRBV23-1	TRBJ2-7	CASTIADYEQYF
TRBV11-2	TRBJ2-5	CASSFRLAGGLGETQYF
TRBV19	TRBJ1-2	CASSMLGDGYTF
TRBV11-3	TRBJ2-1	CASSSSGGLADSPYNEQFF
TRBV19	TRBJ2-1	CASSIRQGLHNEQFF
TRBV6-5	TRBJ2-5	CASSHRDSQETQYF
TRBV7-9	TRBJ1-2	CASSLAQGRTPGYTF
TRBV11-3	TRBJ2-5	CASSRGLGGLGPETQYF
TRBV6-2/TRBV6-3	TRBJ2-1	CASSTGTSGSNEQFF
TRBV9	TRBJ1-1	CASSEQGLNTEAFF
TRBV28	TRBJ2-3	CASSPLRGKADTQYF
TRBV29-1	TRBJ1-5	CSVGGGISQPQHF
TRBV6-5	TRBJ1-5	CASSPEGGNQPQHF
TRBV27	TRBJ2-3	CASSLSRVVRTDTQYF
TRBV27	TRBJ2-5	CASSLGGLQETQYF
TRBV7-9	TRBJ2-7	CASSFSRGNYEQYF
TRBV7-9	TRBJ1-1	CASSLVWSDRNTEAFF
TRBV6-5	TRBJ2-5	CASSPLQGRETQYF
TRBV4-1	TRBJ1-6	CASSQDRWQGGLTPLHF
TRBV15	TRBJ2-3	CATSRDPGGTDTQYF
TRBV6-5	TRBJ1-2	CASSYRKGEGYGYTF
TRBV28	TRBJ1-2	CASSSGLPWGGYTF
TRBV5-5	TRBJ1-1	CASSLQGFTEAFF
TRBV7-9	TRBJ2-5	CASSLSAGGSQETQYF
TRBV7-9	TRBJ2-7	CASSLIDGTVSYEQYF
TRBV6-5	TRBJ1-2	CASAGQGAFYGYTF
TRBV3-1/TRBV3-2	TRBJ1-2	CAVQHGEGGYTF
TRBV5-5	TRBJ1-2	CASSLRLGRGGYTF
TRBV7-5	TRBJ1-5	CARSLSVNSNQPQHF
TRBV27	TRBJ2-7	CASSDYLRGGIWEQYF
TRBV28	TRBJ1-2	CASSYHVDRPVPNYGYTF
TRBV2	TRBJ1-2	CASSAPGLGGGYTF
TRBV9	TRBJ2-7	CASSVDLNPREQYF
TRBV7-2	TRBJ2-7	CASSLVGGRDEQYF